These 14 T cell receptor beta chains originate from one sample sequenced in a study of PD-L1 blockade in urothelial cancer. This table comes from immunoSEQ multiplex PCR, and its TCRdb copy is limited to in-frame clones, with some not included. The sample includes tens of thousands of clones, about 82% seen only once; the top ten take less than 8.5%. This sample's time point: pretreatment peripheral blood. This specimen was PBMCs, taken around atezolizumab (anti-PD-L1) treatment. Receptor source: a man in his forties with urothelial cancer.

This clone showed up just once. J is TRBJ1-1 and V is TRBV5-5, with 7 bases lining up with TRBD1. V lost 5 bases and J lost 1; bases outside the gene matches: 8. This CDR3 comprises 15 residues. CDR1 and CDR2 from the germline V gene are SGHKS and YYEKEE (reference sequence). In DNA form, the CDR3 reads TGTGCCAGCAGACCCCGACAGGGCGAGAACACTGAAGCTTTCTTT. It yields the protein CASRPRQGENTEAFF.

The V gene is TRBV15, the J gene TRBJ2-2; tentative D call: TRBD1 (6 bases). V dropped 5 bases and J dropped 5 bases, with 12 bases sitting between them. This CDR3 contains 14 residues. Germline lookup yields CDR1 LNHNV and CDR2 YYDKDF (reference sequence). CDR3 region: CATSVVRGTGELFF. The CDR3, as DNA: TGTGCCACCAGCGTCGTCAGGGGTACCGGGGAGCTGTTTTTT.

The V call is TRBV7-9, the J call TRBJ1-5; tentative D call: TRBD1 (5 bases). Germline CDR1 reads SEHNR; CDR2 reads FQNEAQ (reference sequence). The V end lost 5 bases, the J end lost 15 bases, and 17 bases lay between the germline ends. The CDR3 covers 12 residues. The CDR3 loop reads CASSLDGHAWHF. The DNA for the CDR3 is TGTGCCAGCAGCCTAGATGGACACGCCTGGCATTTT.

This chain uses TRBV2 with TRBJ1-1, with 7 bases matching TRBD1. The CDR3 sequence is 14 residues long. CDR1 and CDR2 from the germline V gene are SNHLY and FYNNEI. V shed 4 bases, J shed 14 bases, and the junction held 16 bases outside the gene matches. CDR3 protein: CASSAGQALMPGFF. As DNA, the CDR3 is TGTGCCAGCAGTGCTGGACAGGCTCTTATGCCGGGGTTCTTT.

The chain employs TRBV28 and TRBJ2-5; TRBD2 matches at 7 bases. The V and J ends lost 7 bases and 7 bases, in that order; junction bases with no gene match: 12. Germline V gene sequence: CDR1 MDHEN, CDR2 SYDVKM. The CDR3 covers 14 residues. The CDR3 nucleotides are TGTGCCAGCACGGGGAGGGTAGCTGTTGGGACCCAGTACTTC. Protein product: CASTGRVAVGTQYF.

The chain carries TRBV5-1 and TRBJ2-2; TRBD1 matches 10 bases. The germline CDR1 and CDR2 sequences are SGHRS and YFSETQ. V shed 3 bases and J 4 bases; nucleotides not matched to a gene: 9. The CDR3 contains 17 residues. The CDR3: CASSSSGTGVTTGELFF. The CDR3, as DNA: TGCGCCAGCAGCTCCTCCGGGACAGGGGTCACCACCGGGGAGCTGTTTTTT.

This clone appeared a few times. This chain uses TRBV29-1 with TRBJ2-7, with 14 bases lining up with TRBD2. The CDR3 runs to 16 residues. The germline V gene has CDR1 SQVTM and CDR2 ANQGSEA. V shed 4 bases and J 3 bases; nucleotides not matched to a gene: 8. The DNA for the CDR3 is TGCAGCGTTGTGACTAGCGGGAGGGCCAAAAGCTACGAGCAGTACTTC. It specifies CSVVTSGRAKSYEQYF.

The chain is built from TRBV10-1 and TRBJ2-7, with TRBD2 identical over 8 bases. This CDR3 spans 11 amino acids. The germline gives CDR1 WNHNN, CDR2 SYGVQD (reference sequence). V shed 10 bases, J shed 5 bases, and the junction held 4 bases outside the gene matches. In DNA, the CDR3 is TGCGCCAAGGCGGGGGGCCACGAGCAGTACTTC. Translation gives CAKAGGHEQYF.

The genes are TRBV6-4 and TRBJ2-3; 10 nucleotides match TRBD2. CDR1 and CDR2 (germline): MRHNA, SNTAGT. The CDR3 length is 17 residues. Trimming removed 10 bases from V and 7 bases from J; junction bases left unmatched: 20. CDR3 region: CATPLAGAPHGAHTQYF. The CDR3 region has the DNA TGTGCCACCCCCCTAGCGGGAGCCCCCCACGGCGCCCATACGCAGTATTTT.

The CDR3 loop reads CSASGGYGYTF. CDR3 bases: TGCAGTGCGTCGGGGGGCTACGGCTACACCTTC. This rearrangement joins TRBV20-1 to TRBJ1-2; D perhaps matches TRBD1 (6 bases). V lost 6 bases and J lost 8, with 13 bases in between. The CDR3 runs 11 residues. From germline, CDR1 is DFQATT and CDR2 SNEGSKA (reference sequence).

J is TRBJ2-4 and V is TRBV9; 9 bases line up with TRBD2. From germline, CDR1 is SGDLS and CDR2 YYNGEE. The CDR3 loop spans 19 amino acids. V trimming: 4 bases; J trimming: 0 bases; junction bases outside the gene matches: 14. The CDR3 DNA reads as TGTGCCAGCAGCCCCATGACTAGCGGAGGGGGGGTAGCCAAAAACATTCAGTACTTC. Encoded protein: CASSPMTSGGGVAKNIQYF.

J is TRBJ2-5 and V is TRBV6-5; D is unresolved. Germline V lookup: CDR1 MNHEY, CDR2 SVGAGI. The CDR3 is 14 residues long. Trimming pared 4 bases from V and 0 bases from J, leaving 9 bases between. The CDR3 nucleotides read TGTGCCAGCAGTTTATATCGGTACCAAGAGACCCAGTACTTC. This gives the protein CASSLYRYQETQYF.

The chain employs TRBV4-1 and TRBJ1-4; 8 nucleotides align to TRBD1. Germline CDR1 and CDR2: MGHRA and YSYEKL. V was pared by 1 base and J by 8 bases, with 9 bases of the junction left unmatched. This CDR3 region has 16 residues. CDR3 residues: CASSQVSGGFREKLFF. In DNA form, the CDR3 reads TGCGCCAGCAGCCAAGTGTCAGGGGGCTTTAGAGAAAAACTGTTTTTT.

V and J are TRBV9 and TRBJ2-1; TRBD2 aligns across 9 bases. Trimming removed 4 bases from V and 2 bases from J; junction bases left unmatched: 4. The germline V gene encodes CDR1 SGDLS and CDR2 YYNGEE. There are 15 residues in the CDR3. CDR3 bases: TGTGCCAGCAGCAATAGCGGGAGCCCCTACAATGAGCAGTTCTTC. Translated, it gives CASSNSGSPYNEQFF.